This T cell receptor (beta chain) came from a study of CXCR3-negative and CXCR3-positive naive CD8 T cells (dated by TCRdb to 2018 to 2020). General notes on the study: In total, about 150 million TRB reads were obtained, or roughly 1.5 +/- 0.3 million reads per library. Diversity and physicochemical repertoire analyses covered eleven to twelve donors pooled from two independent experiments. Naive subsets from about five donors and memory cells from 3 donors were included in the TRBV-TRBJ cluster analysis.

Of note for this clonotype: The specificity of this receptor is unknown.

The germline V gene (reference sequence) gives CDR1 as SEHNR and CDR2 as FQNEAQ. Measured from the cysteine to the phenylalanine, the CDR3 is 14 residues long. A DNA sequence was not provided. Sequencing was performed on a NextSeq 550. The Human TCR Profiling Kit (MiLaboratory) was used to make UMI-labeled 5' RACE TRB cDNA libraries. cDNA synthesis used the entire amount of extracted RNA, and PCR amplification then used the entire amount of cDNA produced. Libraries were prepared in parallel with an identical number of PCR cycles. Per the authors' processing: With a requirement of at least two reads per UMI, MIGEC and MiXCR extracted about 56,000 +/- 9,600 unique UMI-labeled TRB cDNA molecules per library. Each library averaged 40,000 +/- 10,000 functional in-frame TRB CDR3 nucleotide clonotypes without stop codons. After each sample was downsampled to 5000 UMI-labeled TRB molecules, VDJtools was used to calculate diversity metrics such as normalized Shannon-Wiener and Chao1. Clonotype-size-weighted physicochemical properties of the central five CDR3 residues (interaction energy, strength, volume and Kidera factor 4) were computed in VDJtools. Through TCRdb reprocessing, the reads give one entry per CDR3 protein sequence; DNA is omitted. Clone size and V and J calls follow TCRdb, not the original study. This sample's table carries fewer than 140,000 distinct CDR3 sequences. Roughly 0.38% of the sample goes to the ten largest clones.

For each CD8+ T cell subset, flow sorting was done in triplicate, and roughly 330,000 cells per subset went directly into RLT lysis buffer. To exclude memory contaminants, naive CD8+ T cells were stringently defined as CD45RO-CCR7+CD27+CD95-. Standard density gradient centrifugation was used to isolate peripheral blood mononuclear cells from buffy coats. Naive CXCR3-negative and CXCR3-positive CD8+ T cells were flow-sorted on a FACSAria III. Total RNA was extracted from sorted cells with an RNeasy Mini Kit. What the research found in general, with its limitations: Freshly isolated PBMCs were used for most assays because CXCR3 expression partially decreased after cryopreservation. Because surface CD5, which is linked to self-reactivity in mice, was comparable between the naive subsets, TCR interaction strength was also inferred from TRB CDR3 physicochemical properties. TRB CDR3s from CXCR3-positive naive cells showed higher hydrophobicity (lower Kidera factor 4), lower energy, and higher strength and volume indices than CXCR3-negative naive cells. Comparably high repertoire diversity was found in both naive subsets, whereas much lower repertoire diversity was found in memory CD8+ T cells. Naive CXCR3-negative and CXCR3-positive cells from the same donor showed similar TRBV-TRBJ usage, whereas memory cells showed distinct patterns.

The TCR originated in a human donor in good health. Some clones in this sample may be carry-over from other donors' samples. Input material: naive CXCR3+ CD8+ T cells from blood. The cell subset or site label, read with the paper, signifies: CD45RO-CCR7+CD27+CD95- naive CD8+ T cells expressing CXCR3 (TNR3+). The sequence links TRBV7-9 to TRBJ1-5. The CDR3 here reads CASSLEGSNQPQHF.